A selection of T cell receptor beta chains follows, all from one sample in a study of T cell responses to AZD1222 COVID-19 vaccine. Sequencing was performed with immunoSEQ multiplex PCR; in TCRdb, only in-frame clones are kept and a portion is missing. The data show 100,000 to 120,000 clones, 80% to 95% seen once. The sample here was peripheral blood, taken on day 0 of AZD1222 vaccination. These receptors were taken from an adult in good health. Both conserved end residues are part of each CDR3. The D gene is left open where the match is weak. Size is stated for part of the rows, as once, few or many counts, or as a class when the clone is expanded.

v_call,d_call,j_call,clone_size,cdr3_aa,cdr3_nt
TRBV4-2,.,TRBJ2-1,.,CASSQKGVINEQFF,TGTGCCAGCAGCCAAAAAGGGGTTATCAATGAGCAGTTCTTC
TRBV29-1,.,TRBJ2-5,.,CSVARDGQETQYF,TGCAGCGTTGCCCGGGACGGCCAAGAGACCCAGTACTTC
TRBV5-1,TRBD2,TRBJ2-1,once,CASRLAGSTYNEQFF,TGCGCCAGCAGACTAGCGGGGAGTACCTACAATGAGCAGTTCTTC
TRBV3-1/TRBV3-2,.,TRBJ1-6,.,CASSSRDNSPLHF,TGTGCCAGCAGTTCCAGGGATAATTCACCCCTCCACTTT
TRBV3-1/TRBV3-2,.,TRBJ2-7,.,CASSTTWGAGYEQYF,TGTGCCAGCAGCACCACTTGGGGAGCGGGCTACGAGCAGTACTTC
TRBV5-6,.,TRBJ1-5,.,CASSFAGGGHYSNQPQHF,TGTGCCAGCAGCTTTGCGGGTGGGGGACATTATAGCAATCAGCCCCAGCATTTT
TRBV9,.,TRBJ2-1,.,CASSVGGGANEQFF,TGTGCCAGCAGCGTAGGGGGGGGCGCAAATGAGCAGTTCTTC
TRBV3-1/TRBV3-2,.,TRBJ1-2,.,CASSRSGDYGYTF,TGTGCCAGCAGCCGTTCGGGGGACTATGGCTACACCTTC
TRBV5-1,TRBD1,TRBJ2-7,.,CASSQQGADYEQYF,TGCGCCAGCAGCCAACAGGGGGCGGACTACGAGCAGTACTTC
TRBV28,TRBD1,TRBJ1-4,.,CASSFWGDRAHLFNEKLFF,TGTGCCAGCAGTTTTTGGGGGGACAGGGCACACTTGTTTAATGAAAAACTGTTTTTT
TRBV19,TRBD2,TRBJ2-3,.,CASSMTSGNTDTQYF,TGTGCCAGTAGTATGACTAGCGGAAACACAGATACGCAGTATTTT
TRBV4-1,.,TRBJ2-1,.,CASSQDLGRSYNEQFF,TGCGCCAGCAGCCAAGATCTCGGCCGCTCCTACAATGAGCAGTTCTTC
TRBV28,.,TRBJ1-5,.,CASAGPQPQHF,TGTGCCAGCGCGGGTCCTCAGCCCCAGCATTTT
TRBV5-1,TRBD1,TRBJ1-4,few,CASSLTGGGEKLFF,TGCGCCAGCAGCTTGACAGGGGGCGGCGAAAAACTGTTTTTT
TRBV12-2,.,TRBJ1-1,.,CASRFCADSGNTEAFF,TGTGCAAGTCGCTTTTGTGCAGACTCAGGGAACACTGAAGCTTTCTTT